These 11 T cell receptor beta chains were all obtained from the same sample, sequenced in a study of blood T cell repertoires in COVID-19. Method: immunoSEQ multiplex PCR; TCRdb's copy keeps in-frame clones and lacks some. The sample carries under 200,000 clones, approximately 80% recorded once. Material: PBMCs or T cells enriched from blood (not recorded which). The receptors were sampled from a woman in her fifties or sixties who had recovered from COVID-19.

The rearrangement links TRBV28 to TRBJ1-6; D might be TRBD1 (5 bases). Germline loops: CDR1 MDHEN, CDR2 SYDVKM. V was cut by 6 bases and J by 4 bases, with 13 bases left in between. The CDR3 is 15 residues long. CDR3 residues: CASSGKAGYNSPLHF. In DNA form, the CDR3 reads TGTGCCAGCAGCGGAAAGGCAGGGTATAATTCACCCCTCCACTTT.

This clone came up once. The CDR3 coding sequence is TGCAGTGCTAGTGAAGGGGGTAGGACCTACGAGCAGTACTTC. The encoded protein is CSASEGGRTYEQYF. V gene TRBV20-1 combines with J gene TRBJ2-7; tentatively, D is TRBD1 (6 bases). Trimming shortened V by 3 bases and J by 2 bases, and 14 bases separated the two germline ends. CDR1 is DFQATT, CDR2 SNEGSKA, per germline (reference sequence). The CDR3 contains 14 residues.

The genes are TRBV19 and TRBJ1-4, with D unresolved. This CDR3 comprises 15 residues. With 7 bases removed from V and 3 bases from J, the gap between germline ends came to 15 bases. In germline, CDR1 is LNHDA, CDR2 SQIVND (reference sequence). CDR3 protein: CASTPVVSSNEKLFF. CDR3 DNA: TGTGCCAGTACGCCAGTGGTATCTTCTAATGAAAAACTGTTTTTT.

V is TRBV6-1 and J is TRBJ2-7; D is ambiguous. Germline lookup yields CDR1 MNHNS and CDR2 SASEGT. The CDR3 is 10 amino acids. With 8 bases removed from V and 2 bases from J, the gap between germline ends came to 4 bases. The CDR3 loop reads CASGTYEQYF. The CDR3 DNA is TGTGCCAGCGGCACCTACGAGCAGTACTTC.

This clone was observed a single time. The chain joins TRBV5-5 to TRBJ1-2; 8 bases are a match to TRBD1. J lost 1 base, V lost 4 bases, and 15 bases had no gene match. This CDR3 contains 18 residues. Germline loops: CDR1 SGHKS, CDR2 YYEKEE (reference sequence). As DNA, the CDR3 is TGTGCCAGCAGCCGCCAGTTAAGGACAGGGTGGAGTAACTATGGCTACACCTTC. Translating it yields CASSRQLRTGWSNYGYTF. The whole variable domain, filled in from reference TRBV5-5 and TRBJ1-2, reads DAGVTQSPTHLIKTRGQQVTLRCSPISGHKSVSWYQQVLGQGPQFIFQYYEKEERGRGNFPDRFSARQFPNYSSELNVNALLLGDSALYLCASSRQLRTGWSNYGYTFGSGTRLTVV.

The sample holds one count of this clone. CDR3 loop: CASSETGDGYGYTF. The CDR3 DNA is TGCGCCAGCAGCGAGACAGGGGACGGGTATGGCTACACCTTC. V gene TRBV5-1 combines with J gene TRBJ1-2; TRBD1 matches 8 bases. The V gene's germline CDR1 is SGHRS and CDR2 YFSETQ. The junction had 7 bases not matched to a gene; V was cut back by 4 bases and J by 5 bases. CDR3 length: 14 residues. The whole variable domain, remainder taken from reference TRBV5-1 and TRBJ1-2, is KAGVTQTPRYLIKTRGQQVTLSCSPISGHRSVSWYQQTPGQGLQFLFEYFSETQRNKGNFPGRFSGRQFSNSRSEMNVSTLELGDSALYLCASSETGDGYGYTFGSGTRLTVV.

CDR3: CATSRGGSSETQYF. The CDR3 region has the DNA TGTGCCACCAGCAGAGGCGGAAGTTCGGAGACCCAGTACTTC. The V gene is TRBV15, the J gene TRBJ2-5; no clear D. Germline CDR1 is LNHNV and CDR2 is YYDKDF (reference sequence). This CDR3 is 14 amino acids long. Trimming stripped 1 base from V and 5 bases from J, with 11 bases between.

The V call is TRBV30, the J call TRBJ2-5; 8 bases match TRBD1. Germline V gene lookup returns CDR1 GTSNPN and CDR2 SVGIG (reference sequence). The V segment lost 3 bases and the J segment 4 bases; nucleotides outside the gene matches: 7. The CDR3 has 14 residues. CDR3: CAWRAGTGIETQYF. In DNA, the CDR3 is TGTGCCTGGAGGGCCGGGACAGGTATAGAGACCCAGTACTTC. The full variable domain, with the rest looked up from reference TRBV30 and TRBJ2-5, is SQTIHQWPATLVQPVGSPLSLECTVEGTSNPNLYWYRQAAGRGLQLLFYSVGIGQISSEVPQNLSASRPQDRQFILSSKKLLLSDSGFYLCAWRAGTGIETQYFGPGTRLLVL.

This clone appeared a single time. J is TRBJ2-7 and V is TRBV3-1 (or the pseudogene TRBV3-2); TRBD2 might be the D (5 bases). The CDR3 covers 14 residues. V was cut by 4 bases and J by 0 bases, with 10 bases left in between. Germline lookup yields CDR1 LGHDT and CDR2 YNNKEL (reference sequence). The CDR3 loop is CASSLYSDSYEQYF. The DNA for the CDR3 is TGTGCCAGCAGCCTATATAGCGACTCCTACGAGCAGTACTTC.

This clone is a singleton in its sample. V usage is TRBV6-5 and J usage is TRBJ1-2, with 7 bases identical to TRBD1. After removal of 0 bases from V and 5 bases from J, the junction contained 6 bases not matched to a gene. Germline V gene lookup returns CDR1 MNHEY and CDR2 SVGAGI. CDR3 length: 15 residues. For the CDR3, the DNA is TGTGCCAGCAGTTACTCAGGGGGCCGGTCATATGGCTACACCTTC. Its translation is CASSYSGGRSYGYTF.

The CDR3 sequence: CASSLYLEQFF. The CDR3 DNA is TGTGCCAGCAGCTTATATCTTGAGCAGTTCTTC. The chain couples TRBV7-2 to TRBJ2-1, with D unclear. V lost 2 bases and J lost 9, with 5 bases in between. Germline V gene sequence: CDR1 SGHTA, CDR2 FQGNSA. This CDR3 contains 11 residues.